This T cell receptor beta chain is from a study of T cells of healthy individuals. MiXCR, run by TCRdb on the 5' RACE reads, gives a single entry per CDR3 protein. The table has about 96,000 distinct CDR3 sequences, 17% seen once; the top ten hold roughly 6.1%. The sequence was collected from a human donor in good health.

The CDR3 coding sequence is TGTGCCAGCAGTGGTTCTGAGAACACCGGGGAGCTGTTTTTT. It yields the protein CASSGSENTGELFF. V is TRBV28 and J is TRBJ2-2; no clear D gene. The V gene lost 5 bases and the J gene lost 1 base, with 8 bases spanning the gap. Germline V gene lookup returns CDR1 MDHEN and CDR2 SYDVKM. The CDR3 loop spans 14 amino acids.